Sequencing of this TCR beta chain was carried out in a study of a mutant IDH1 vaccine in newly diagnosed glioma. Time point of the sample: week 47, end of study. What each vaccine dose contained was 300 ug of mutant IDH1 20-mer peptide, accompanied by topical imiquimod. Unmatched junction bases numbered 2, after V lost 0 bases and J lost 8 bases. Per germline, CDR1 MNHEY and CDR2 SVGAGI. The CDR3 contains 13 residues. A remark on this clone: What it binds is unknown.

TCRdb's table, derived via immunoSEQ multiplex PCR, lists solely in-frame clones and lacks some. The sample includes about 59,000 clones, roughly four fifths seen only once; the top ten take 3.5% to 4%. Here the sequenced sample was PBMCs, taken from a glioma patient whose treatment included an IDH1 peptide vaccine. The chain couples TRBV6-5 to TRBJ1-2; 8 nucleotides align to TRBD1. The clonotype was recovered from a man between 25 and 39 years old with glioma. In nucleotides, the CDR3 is TGTGCCAGCAGTTACTCGACAGGGGTCGGCTACACCTTC. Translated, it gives CASSYSTGVGYTF.